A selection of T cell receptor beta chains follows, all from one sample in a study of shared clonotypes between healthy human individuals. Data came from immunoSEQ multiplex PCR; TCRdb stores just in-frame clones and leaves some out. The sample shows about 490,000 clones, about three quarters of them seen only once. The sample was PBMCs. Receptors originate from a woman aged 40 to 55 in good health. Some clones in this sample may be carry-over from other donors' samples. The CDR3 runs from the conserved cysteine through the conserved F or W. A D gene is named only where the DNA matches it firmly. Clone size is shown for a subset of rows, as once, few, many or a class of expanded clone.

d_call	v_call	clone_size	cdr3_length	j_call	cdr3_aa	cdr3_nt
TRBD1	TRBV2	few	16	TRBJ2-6	CASTWDRTSGANVLTF	TGTGCCAGCACCTGGGACAGGACCTCTGGGGCCAACGTCCTGACTTTC
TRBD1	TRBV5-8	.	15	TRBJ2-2	CASSRGTGDTGELFF	TGTGCCAGCAGCCGCGGGACAGGGGACACCGGGGAGCTGTTTTTT
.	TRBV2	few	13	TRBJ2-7	CASRPDASYEQYF	TGTGCCAGCAGACCGGACGCTTCCTACGAGCAGTACTTC
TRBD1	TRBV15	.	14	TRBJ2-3	CATRRTGGPDTQYF	TGTGCCACCCGTCGGACAGGGGGCCCAGATACGCAGTATTTT
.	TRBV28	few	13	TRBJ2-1	CASSSTQWYEQFF	TGTGCCAGCAGTTCCACACAGTGGTATGAGCAGTTCTTC
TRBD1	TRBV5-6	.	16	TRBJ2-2	CASSSTGTGYTGELFF	TGTGCCAGCAGCTCCACCGGGACAGGGTATACCGGGGAGCTGTTTTTT
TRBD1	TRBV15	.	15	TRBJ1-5	CATRRDRGPFQPQHF	TGTGCCACCAGGAGAGACAGGGGGCCGTTTCAGCCCCAGCATTTT
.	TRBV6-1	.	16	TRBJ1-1	CASSDLWGRGNTEAFF	TGTGCCAGCAGTGACCTTTGGGGGCGCGGTAACACTGAAGCTTTCTTT
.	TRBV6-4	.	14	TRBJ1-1	CASSRDGDNTEAFF	TGTGCCAGTAGTCGGGACGGTGATAACACTGAAGCTTTCTTT
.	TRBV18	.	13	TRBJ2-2	CASSPQGSGELFF	TGTGCCAGCTCGCCTCAGGGTTCCGGGGAGCTGTTTTTT